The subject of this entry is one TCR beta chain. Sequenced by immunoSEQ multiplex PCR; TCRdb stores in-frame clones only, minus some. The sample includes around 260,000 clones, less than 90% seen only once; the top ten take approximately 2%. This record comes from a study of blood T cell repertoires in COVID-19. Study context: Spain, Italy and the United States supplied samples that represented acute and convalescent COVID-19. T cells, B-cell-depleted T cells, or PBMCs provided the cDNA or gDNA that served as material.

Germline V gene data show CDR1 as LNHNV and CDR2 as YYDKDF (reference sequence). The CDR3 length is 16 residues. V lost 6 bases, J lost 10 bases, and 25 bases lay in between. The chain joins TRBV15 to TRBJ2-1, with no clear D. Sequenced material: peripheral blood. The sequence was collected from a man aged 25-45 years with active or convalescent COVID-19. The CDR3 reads CATRSKPILESGEQFF. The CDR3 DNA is TGTGCCACCAGAAGCAAACCAATTCTAGAATCCGGGGAGCAGTTCTTC. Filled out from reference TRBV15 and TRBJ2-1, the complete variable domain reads DAMVIQNPRYQVTQFGKPVTLSCSQTLNHNVMYWYQQKSSQAPKLLFHYYDKDFNNEADTPDNFQSRRPNTSFCFLDIRSPGLGDTAMYLCATRSKPILESGEQFFGPGTRLTVL.